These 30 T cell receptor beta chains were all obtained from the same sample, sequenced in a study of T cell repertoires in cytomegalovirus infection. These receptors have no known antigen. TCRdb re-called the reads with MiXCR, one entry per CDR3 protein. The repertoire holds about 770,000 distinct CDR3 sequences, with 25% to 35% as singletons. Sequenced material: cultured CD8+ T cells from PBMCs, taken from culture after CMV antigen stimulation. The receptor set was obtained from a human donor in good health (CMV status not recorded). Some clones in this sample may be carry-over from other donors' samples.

CDR3 amino acids: CASSLGRGIGNTIYF. For the CDR3, the DNA is TGTGCCAGCAGTTTAGGCAGGGGTATTGGAAACACCATATATTTT. The V and J genes are TRBV27 and TRBJ1-3; a weak D match, TRBD1 (6 bases). Trimming stripped 2 bases from V and 3 bases from J, with 11 bases between. Germline loops: CDR1 MNHEY, CDR2 SMNVEV (reference sequence). CDR3 size: 15 residues.

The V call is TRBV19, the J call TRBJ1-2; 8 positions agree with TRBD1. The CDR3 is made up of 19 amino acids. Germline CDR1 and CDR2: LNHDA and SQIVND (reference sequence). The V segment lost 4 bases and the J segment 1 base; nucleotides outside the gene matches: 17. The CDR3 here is CASSRQLDRGLENNYGYTF. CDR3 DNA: TGTGCCAGTAGTAGACAACTCGACAGGGGATTGGAGAATAACTATGGCTACACCTTC.

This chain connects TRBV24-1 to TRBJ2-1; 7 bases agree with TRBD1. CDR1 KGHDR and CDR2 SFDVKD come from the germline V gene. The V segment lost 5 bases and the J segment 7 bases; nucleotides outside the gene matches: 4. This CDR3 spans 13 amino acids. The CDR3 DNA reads TGTGCCACCAGTGGACAGGGATTGAATGAGCAGTTCTTC. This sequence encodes CATSGQGLNEQFF.

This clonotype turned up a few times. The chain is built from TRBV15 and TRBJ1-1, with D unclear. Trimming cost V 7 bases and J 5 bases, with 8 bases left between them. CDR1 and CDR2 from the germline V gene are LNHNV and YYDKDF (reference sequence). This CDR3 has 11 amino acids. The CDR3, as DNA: TGTGCCACCAATGAGGGAACTGAAGCTTTCTTT. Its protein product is CATNEGTEAFF.

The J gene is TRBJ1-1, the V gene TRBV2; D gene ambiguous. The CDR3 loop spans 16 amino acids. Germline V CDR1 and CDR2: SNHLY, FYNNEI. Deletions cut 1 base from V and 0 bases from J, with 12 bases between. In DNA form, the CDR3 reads TGTGCCAGCAGTGAAGGGGCAGCCATCATGAACACTGAAGCTTTCTTT. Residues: CASSEGAAIMNTEAFF.

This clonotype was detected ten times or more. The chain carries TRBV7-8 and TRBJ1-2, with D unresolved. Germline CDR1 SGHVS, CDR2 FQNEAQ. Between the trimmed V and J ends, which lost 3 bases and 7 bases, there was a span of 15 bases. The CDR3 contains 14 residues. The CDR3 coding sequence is TGTGCCAGCAGCTTGATGTTCCCTCCCTCTGGCTACACCTTC. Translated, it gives CASSLMFPPSGYTF.

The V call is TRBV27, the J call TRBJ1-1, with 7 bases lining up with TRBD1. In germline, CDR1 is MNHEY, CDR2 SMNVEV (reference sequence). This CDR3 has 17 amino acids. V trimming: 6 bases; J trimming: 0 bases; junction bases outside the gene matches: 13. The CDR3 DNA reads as TGTGCCAGCAGGAAACGACAGGGCCGAGGAATGAACACTGAAGCTTTCTTT. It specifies CASRKRQGRGMNTEAFF.

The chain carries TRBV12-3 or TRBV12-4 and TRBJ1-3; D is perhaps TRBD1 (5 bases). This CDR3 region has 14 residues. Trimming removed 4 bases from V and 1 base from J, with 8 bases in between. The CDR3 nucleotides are TGTGCCAGCAGTTGGGGACTTTCTGGAAACACCATATATTTT. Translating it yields CASSWGLSGNTIYF.

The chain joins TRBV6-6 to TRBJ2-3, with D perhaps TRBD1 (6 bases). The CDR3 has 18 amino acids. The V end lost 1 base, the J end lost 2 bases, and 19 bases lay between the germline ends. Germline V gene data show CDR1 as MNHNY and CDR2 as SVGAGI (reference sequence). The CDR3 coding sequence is TGTGCCAGCAGTTACTGGGGGACATCGTCTTCCTTCACAGATACGCAGTATTTT. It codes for CASSYWGTSSSFTDTQYF.

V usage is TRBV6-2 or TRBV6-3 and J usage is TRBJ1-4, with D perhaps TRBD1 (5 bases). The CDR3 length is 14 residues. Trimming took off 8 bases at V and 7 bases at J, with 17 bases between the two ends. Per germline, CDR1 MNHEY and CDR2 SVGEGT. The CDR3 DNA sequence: TGTGCCAGCGAGGCCGGGGCATTTGGTGAAAAACTGTTTTTT. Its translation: CASEAGAFGEKLFF.

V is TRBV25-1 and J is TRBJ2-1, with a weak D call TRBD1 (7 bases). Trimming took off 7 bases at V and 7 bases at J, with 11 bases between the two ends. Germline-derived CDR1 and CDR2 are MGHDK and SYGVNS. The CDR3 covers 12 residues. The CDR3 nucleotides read TGTGCCAGCAAGGGGGCGGGGAATGAGCAGTTCTTC. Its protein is CASKGAGNEQFF. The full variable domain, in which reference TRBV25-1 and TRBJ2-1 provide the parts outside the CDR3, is EADIYQTPRYLVIGTGKKITLECSQTMGHDKMYWYQQDPGMELHLIHYSYGVNSTEKGDLSSESTVSRIRTEHFPLTLESARPSHTSQYLCASKGAGNEQFFGPGTRLTVL.

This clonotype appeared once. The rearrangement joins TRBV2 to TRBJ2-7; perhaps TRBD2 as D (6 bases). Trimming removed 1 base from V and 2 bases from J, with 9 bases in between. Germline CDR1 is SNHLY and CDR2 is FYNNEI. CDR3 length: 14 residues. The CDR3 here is CASSEERGTYEQYV. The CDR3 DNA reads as TGTGCCAGCAGTGAAGAACGCGGGACCTACGAGCAGTACGTC.

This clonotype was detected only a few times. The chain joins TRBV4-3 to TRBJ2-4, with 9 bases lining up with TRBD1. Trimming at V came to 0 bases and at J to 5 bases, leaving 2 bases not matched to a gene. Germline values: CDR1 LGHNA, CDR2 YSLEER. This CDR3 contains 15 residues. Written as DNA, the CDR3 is TGCGCCAGCAGCCAAGATACAGGGGGCCAAAACATTCAGTACTTC. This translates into CASSQDTGGQNIQYF.

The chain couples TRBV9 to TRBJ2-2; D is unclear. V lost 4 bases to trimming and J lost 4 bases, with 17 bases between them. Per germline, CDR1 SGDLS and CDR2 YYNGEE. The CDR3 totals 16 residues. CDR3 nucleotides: TGTGCCAGCAGCTCCAGAGGCCACAAATCCACCGGGGAGCTGTTTTTT. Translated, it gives CASSSRGHKSTGELFF.

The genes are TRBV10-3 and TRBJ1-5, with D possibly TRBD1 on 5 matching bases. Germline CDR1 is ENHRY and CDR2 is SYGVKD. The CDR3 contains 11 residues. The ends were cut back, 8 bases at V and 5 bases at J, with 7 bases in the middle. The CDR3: CAIGGDQPQHF. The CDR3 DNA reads TGTGCCATCGGGGGGGATCAGCCCCAGCATTTT.

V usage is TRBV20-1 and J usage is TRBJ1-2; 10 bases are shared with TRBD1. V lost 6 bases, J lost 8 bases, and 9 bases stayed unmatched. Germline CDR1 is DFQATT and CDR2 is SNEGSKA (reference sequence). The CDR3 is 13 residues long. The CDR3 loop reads CSARTGTGEGYTF. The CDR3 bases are TGCAGTGCCAGAACTGGGACAGGGGAGGGCTACACCTTC.

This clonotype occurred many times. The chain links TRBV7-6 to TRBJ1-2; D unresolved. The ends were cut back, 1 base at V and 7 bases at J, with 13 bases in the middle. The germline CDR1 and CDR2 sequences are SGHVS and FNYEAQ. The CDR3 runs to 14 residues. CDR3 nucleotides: TGTGCCAGCAGCTTAGTACACTCCGCTCCTGGCTACACCTTC. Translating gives CASSLVHSAPGYTF.

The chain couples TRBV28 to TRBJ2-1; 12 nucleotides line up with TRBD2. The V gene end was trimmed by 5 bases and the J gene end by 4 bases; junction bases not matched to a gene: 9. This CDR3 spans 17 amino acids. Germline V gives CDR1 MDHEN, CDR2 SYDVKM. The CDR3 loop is CASSTRLAGVTYNEQFF. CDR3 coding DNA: TGTGCCAGCAGTACCCGACTAGCGGGGGTTACGTACAATGAGCAGTTCTTC.

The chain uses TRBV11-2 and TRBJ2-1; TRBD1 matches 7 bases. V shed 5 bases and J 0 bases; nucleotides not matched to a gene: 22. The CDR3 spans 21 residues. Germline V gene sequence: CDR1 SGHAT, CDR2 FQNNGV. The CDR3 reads CASSPYTDRARLIGSYNEQFF. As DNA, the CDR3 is TGTGCCAGCAGCCCCTACACCGACAGGGCCCGCTTGATCGGCTCCTACAATGAGCAGTTCTTC.

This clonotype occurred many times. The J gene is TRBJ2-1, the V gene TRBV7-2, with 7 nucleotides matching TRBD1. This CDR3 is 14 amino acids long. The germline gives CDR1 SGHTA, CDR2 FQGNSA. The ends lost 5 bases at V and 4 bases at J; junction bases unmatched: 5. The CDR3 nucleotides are TGTGCCAGCAGCCTCCGGGACAGATACAATGAGCAGTTCTTC. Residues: CASSLRDRYNEQFF.

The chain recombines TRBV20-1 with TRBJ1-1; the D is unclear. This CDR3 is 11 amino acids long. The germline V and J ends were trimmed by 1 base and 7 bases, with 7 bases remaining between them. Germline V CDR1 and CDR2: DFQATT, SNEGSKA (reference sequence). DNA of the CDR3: TGCAGTGCTAGAGTGGAGGGTGAAGCTTTCTTT. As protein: CSARVEGEAFF.

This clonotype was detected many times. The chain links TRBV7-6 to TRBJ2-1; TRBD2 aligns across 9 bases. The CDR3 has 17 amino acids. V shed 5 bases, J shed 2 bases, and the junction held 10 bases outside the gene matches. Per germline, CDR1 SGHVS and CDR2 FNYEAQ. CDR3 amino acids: CASSPPYAGGPYNEQFF. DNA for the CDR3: TGTGCCAGCAGCCCACCTTATGCGGGGGGGCCCTACAATGAGCAGTTCTTC.

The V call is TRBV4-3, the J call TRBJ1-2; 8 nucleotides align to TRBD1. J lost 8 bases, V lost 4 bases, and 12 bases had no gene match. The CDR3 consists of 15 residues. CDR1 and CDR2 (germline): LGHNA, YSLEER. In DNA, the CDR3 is TGCGCCAGCAGCCCGCAGGGGACAGGAGGCGTCGGCTACACCTTC. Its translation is CASSPQGTGGVGYTF.

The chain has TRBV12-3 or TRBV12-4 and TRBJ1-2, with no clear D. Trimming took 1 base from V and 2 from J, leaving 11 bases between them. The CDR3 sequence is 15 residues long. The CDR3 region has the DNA TGTGCCAGCAGTTTAGTAGCCGGGGTAAACTATGGCTACACCTTC. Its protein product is CASSLVAGVNYGYTF.

CDR3 DNA sequence: TGTGCCAGCAGTTTAGCGGGGAGAAACACCATATATTTT. Translating gives CASSLAGRNTIYF. The J gene is TRBJ1-3, the V gene TRBV12-3 or TRBV12-4; D call uncertain. Trimming removed 0 bases at V and 5 bases at J, with 5 bases between. The CDR3 totals 13 residues.

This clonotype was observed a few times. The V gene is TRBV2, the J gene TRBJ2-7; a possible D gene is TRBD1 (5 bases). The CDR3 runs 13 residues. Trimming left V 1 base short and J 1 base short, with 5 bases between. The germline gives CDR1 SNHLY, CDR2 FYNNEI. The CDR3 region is CASSEGQSYEQYF. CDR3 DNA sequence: TGTGCCAGCAGTGAAGGACAGTCCTACGAGCAGTACTTC.

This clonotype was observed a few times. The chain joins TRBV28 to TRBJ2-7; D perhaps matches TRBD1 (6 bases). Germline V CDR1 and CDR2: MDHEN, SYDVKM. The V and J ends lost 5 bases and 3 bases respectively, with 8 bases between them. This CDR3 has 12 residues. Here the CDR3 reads CASSPGVYEQYV. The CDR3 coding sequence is TGTGCCAGCAGTCCAGGGGTCTACGAGCAGTACGTC.

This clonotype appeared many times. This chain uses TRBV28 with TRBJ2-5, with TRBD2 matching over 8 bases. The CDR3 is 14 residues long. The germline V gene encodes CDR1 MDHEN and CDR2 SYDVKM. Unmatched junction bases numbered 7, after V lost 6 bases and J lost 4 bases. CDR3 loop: CASSPAGGPETQYF. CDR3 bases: TGTGCCAGCAGCCCTGCGGGGGGACCAGAGACCCAGTACTTC.

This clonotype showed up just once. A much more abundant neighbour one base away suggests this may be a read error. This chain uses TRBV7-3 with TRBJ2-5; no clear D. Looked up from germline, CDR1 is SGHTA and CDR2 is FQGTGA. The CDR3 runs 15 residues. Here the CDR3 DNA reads TGTGCCAGCAGCTTAGGTGCGTCAGACCAAGAGACCCAGTGCTTC. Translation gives CASSLGASDQETQCF.

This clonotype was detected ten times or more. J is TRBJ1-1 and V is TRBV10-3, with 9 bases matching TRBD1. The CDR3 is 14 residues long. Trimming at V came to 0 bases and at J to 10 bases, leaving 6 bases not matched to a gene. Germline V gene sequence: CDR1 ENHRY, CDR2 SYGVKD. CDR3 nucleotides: TGTGCCATCAGTGAGTCGGAGGACAGGGGAAGAGCTTTCTTT. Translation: CAISESEDRGRAFF.